This T cell receptor beta chain was profiled in a study of human T cells and chemical hapten exposure. The study's findings and limits: Sensitizing to DPC left TCRs with a frequency above 1 in 1000 unaltered. Expanded TCRs grouped into significantly more large CDR3 similarity clusters than controls produced.

TCRdb itself ran the RACE reads through MiXCR, one entry per CDR3 protein. This table holds more than 300,000 distinct CDR3 sequences, 4% to 6% found once. In this sample, this clonotype turned up many times. Antigen unknown. The time point was: pre-sensitization, week 0. Treatment described: therapeutic diphenylcyclopropenone sensitization with weekly scalp DPC. The CDR3 consists of 12 residues. Trimming cost V 1 base and J 6 bases, with 6 bases left between them. The V gene's germline CDR1 is KGHSH and CDR2 LQKENI. The J gene is TRBJ1-1, the V gene TRBV18; possibly TRBD1 for D (5 bases). This specimen was whole blood, taken in connection with sensitization to the hapten diphenylcyclopropenone (DPC). The clonotype comes from a woman aged 45 to 65 with alopecia areata. Some clones in this sample may be carry-over from other donors' samples. This CDR3 reads CASSPQGPEAFF. CDR3 sequence (DNA): TGTGCCAGCTCACCACAGGGACCTGAAGCTTTCTTT.